This paragraph covers one T cell receptor (beta chain) sequence. Germline V gene data show CDR1 as SNHLY and CDR2 as FYNNEI. The CDR3 loop spans 15 amino acids. The V and J ends lost 6 bases and 6 bases, in that order; junction bases with no gene match: 9. Method: immunoSEQ multiplex PCR; TCRdb's copy keeps in-frame clones and lacks some. This table has 70,000 to 80,000 clones, roughly four fifths appearing once. This record comes from a study of blood T cell repertoires in COVID-19. The source is a man aged 80 or over with acute or convalescent COVID-19. The sample consisted of peripheral blood. V usage is TRBV2 and J usage is TRBJ2-1, with 9 bases that match TRBD1. The CDR3 is CASRARQGGSNEQFF. The CDR3 region has the DNA TGTGCCAGCAGGGCCCGACAGGGGGGTTCCAATGAGCAGTTCTTC.